This T cell receptor (beta chain) was captured by sequencing in a study of OX40 agonist ivuxolimab in advanced cancers. Study results and limitations: Low clonal expansion, among the lowest seen, marked partial responders at 0.1-3.0 mg/kg. Antigen targets of the expanded peripheral T cells went undetermined.

Trimming cost V 1 base and J 5 bases; bases outside gene matches: 11. Germline CDR1 is SGHRS and CDR2 is YFSETQ. CDR3 length equals 16 residues. This clone was observed once. What it recognizes is unknown. Repertoires were generated with immunoSEQ multiplex PCR, while TCRdb's copy carries only in-frame clones and drops some. The table lists some 86,000 clones, around 91% of them singletons. The receptor was isolated from an adult with an advanced solid tumor such as melanoma, head and neck, liver or kidney cancer. The chain has TRBV5-1 and TRBJ2-5; 7 bases line up with TRBD2. The specimen was CD4+ or CD8+ T cells sorted from blood, collected in a trial of the OX40 agonist ivuxolimab. In DNA, the CDR3 is TGCGCCAGCAGCTTGCCCGATCCGGGGGAGGGCGAGACCCAGTACTTC. It codes for CASSLPDPGEGETQYF.